The TCR beta chain described here comes from a study of blood T cell repertoires in COVID-19. This clone was picked up one time. Sequenced by immunoSEQ multiplex PCR; TCRdb stores in-frame clones only, minus some. The sample lists around 200,000 clones, 87% occurring once. V shed 6 bases and J 6 bases; nucleotides not matched to a gene: 10. This CDR3 is 16 amino acids long. The germline V gene encodes CDR1 LNHDA and CDR2 SQIVND (reference sequence). The chain joins TRBV19 to TRBJ1-6; 8 nucleotides align to TRBD1. The source is a man aged 35-49 years with active or convalescent COVID-19. Sequenced input: peripheral blood. In DNA form, the CDR3 reads TGTGCCAGTAGCTCAGGGGGCATCGGTGGTAATTCACCCCTCCACTTT. Translating it yields CASSSGGIGGNSPLHF. The full variable domain, with the rest looked up from reference TRBV19 and TRBJ1-6, is DGGITQSPKYLFRKEGQNVTLSCEQNLNHDAMYWYRQDPGQGLRLIYYSQIVNDFQKGDIAEGYSVSREKKESFPLTVTSAQKNPTAFYLCASSSGGIGGNSPLHFGNGTRLTVT.